This TCR beta chain is from a study of immune evolution from preneoplasia to lung adenocarcinoma. The table came from immunoSEQ multiplex PCR; TCRdb's copy has only in-frame clones and leaves some out. The sample includes over 5,500 clones, 65% to 90% of them seen just once. Trimming removed 0 bases at V and 4 bases at J, with 11 bases between. Germline V CDR1 and CDR2: SGDLS, YYNGEE. This CDR3 is 14 amino acids long. This clonotype was sampled from a person aged 55 to 75 with lung adenocarcinoma. This chain uses TRBV9 with TRBJ2-7; D is unclear. The specimen was FFPE invasive lung adenocarcinoma tissue. CDR3 region: CASSVEISSYEQYF. As DNA, the CDR3 is TGTGCCAGCAGCGTAGAGATTAGCAGTTACGAGCAGTACTTC.